Listed here are 13 T cell receptor beta chains from one sample, sequenced in a study of blood T cell repertoires in COVID-19. The repertoire was sequenced with immunoSEQ multiplex PCR; TCRdb's copy has only in-frame clones and lacks some. Altogether about 190,000 clones are present, approximately 80% being singletons, with the ten largest covering 20%. Input material: peripheral blood. The receptors were gathered from a human donor in a cohort sampled during active COVID-19.

The chain joins TRBV7-8 to TRBJ1-2, with 8 bases fitting TRBD1. Germline V gives CDR1 SGHVS, CDR2 FQNEAQ. The CDR3 is 14 residues long. J gave up 2 bases and V 5 bases, and 4 bases lay outside the gene matches. The DNA for the CDR3 is TGTGCCAGCAGCCGGACAGGGTCCAACTATGGCTACACCTTC. Translated, it gives CASSRTGSNYGYTF.

The chain carries TRBV7-3 and TRBJ2-1, with TRBD2 matching 14 bases. The CDR3 covers 18 residues. CDR1 is SGHTA and CDR2 is FQGTGA in the germline V gene. J lost 6 bases, V lost 2 bases, and 9 bases had no gene match. CDR3 DNA sequence: TGTGCCAGCAGCTTATTGGACTCAGGACTAGCGGGGGGCAATGAGCAGTTCTTC. Its protein product is CASSLLDSGLAGGNEQFF.

V usage is TRBV3-1 (or the pseudogene TRBV3-2) and J usage is TRBJ2-3; TRBD2 agrees at 7 bases. Germline V lookup: CDR1 LGHDT, CDR2 YNNKEL (reference sequence). V lost 3 bases and J lost 1; bases outside the gene matches: 7. This CDR3 has 16 residues. The CDR3 nucleotides are TGTGCCAGCAGCCATCTAGTCCGGGAGGGCACAGATACGCAGTATTTT. This encodes CASSHLVREGTDTQYF.

The chain employs TRBV7-8 and TRBJ2-1; weak D call: TRBD1 (5 bases). CDR3 length: 16 residues. From germline, CDR1 is SGHVS and CDR2 FQNEAQ. Trimming removed 5 bases from V and 2 bases from J, with 16 bases in between. CDR3 amino acids: CASSQRPGLTYNEQFF. CDR3 sequence (DNA): TGTGCCAGCAGCCAAAGGCCAGGGTTGACCTACAATGAGCAGTTCTTC. Complete variable domain (other parts from reference TRBV7-8 and TRBJ2-1): GAGVSQSPRYKVAKRGQDVALRCDPISGHVSLFWYQQALGQGPEFLTYFQNEAQLDKSGLPSDRFFAERPEGSVSTLKIQRTQQEDSAVYLCASSQRPGLTYNEQFFGPGTRLTVL.

This sequence joins TRBV5-4 and TRBJ2-1; 7 bases agree with TRBD2. There are 14 residues in the CDR3. The germline gives CDR1 SGHNT, CDR2 YYREEE (reference sequence). Trimming cost V 4 bases and J 8 bases; bases outside gene matches: 9. CDR3 residues: CASSRSGKPHEQFF. In nucleotides, the CDR3 is TGTGCCAGCAGCCGGAGCGGGAAACCCCATGAGCAGTTCTTC.

As DNA, the CDR3 is TGTGCCAGCAGCCCCCTAGGGGTCGATGAAAAACTGTTTTTT. This translates into CASSPLGVDEKLFF. The genes are TRBV11-2 and TRBJ1-4; a possible D gene is TRBD1 (5 bases). CDR3 length equals 14 residues. With 5 bases removed from V and 6 bases from J, the gap between germline ends came to 13 bases. Per germline, CDR1 SGHAT and CDR2 FQNNGV.

V usage is TRBV4-1 and J usage is TRBJ1-6; the D is unclear. Deletions cut 0 bases from V and 10 bases from J, with 19 bases between. This CDR3 contains 17 residues. Germline CDR1 reads MGHRA; CDR2 reads YSYEKL. CDR3 region: CASSQELSITRGSPLHF. The CDR3 DNA follows: TGCGCCAGCAGCCAAGAATTGTCAATTACGCGCGGCTCACCCCTCCACTTT.

This chain links TRBV7-2 with TRBJ2-5; 11 nucleotides match TRBD2. V lost 5 bases and J lost 1; bases outside the gene matches: 3. Germline lookup yields CDR1 SGHTA and CDR2 FQGNSA. The CDR3 loop spans 15 amino acids. The CDR3 here is CASSAGTSGQETQYF. In DNA, the CDR3 is TGTGCCAGCAGCGCTGGGACTAGCGGCCAAGAGACCCAGTACTTC.

The rearrangement joins TRBV6-5 to TRBJ2-2; TRBD2 might be the D (6 bases). The CDR3 extends over 15 amino acids. From germline, CDR1 is MNHEY and CDR2 SVGAGI. V gave up 2 bases and J gave up 7 bases, with 14 bases separating them. The CDR3 bases are TGTGCCAGCAGTTACGGTTTCGGGGGAATCGGGGAGCTGTTTTTT. Its translation is CASSYGFGGIGELFF.

The J gene is TRBJ2-1, the V gene TRBV5-1; 10 nucleotides line up with TRBD2. V dropped 4 bases and J dropped 7; count of bases not matched to a gene: 5. Germline CDR1 and CDR2: SGHRS and YFSETQ. CDR3 length: 14 residues. The CDR3 is CASSLWTSGNEQFF. The CDR3 nucleotides are TGCGCCAGCAGCCTGTGGACTAGCGGAAATGAGCAGTTCTTC. Together with reference TRBV5-1 and TRBJ2-1, the CDR3 gives the full variable domain: KAGVTQTPRYLIKTRGQQVTLSCSPISGHRSVSWYQQTPGQGLQFLFEYFSETQRNKGNFPGRFSGRQFSNSRSEMNVSTLELGDSALYLCASSLWTSGNEQFFGPGTRLTVL.

This clone has only a few counts. CDR3 sequence reads: CASSELAAVSTEAFF. CDR3 bases: TGTGCCAGCAGTGAACTGGCCGCTGTCTCCACTGAAGCTTTCTTT. The V call is TRBV2, the J call TRBJ1-1; no firm D call. The CDR3 sequence is 15 residues long. V was shortened by 2 bases and J by 4 bases, with 14 bases between the two germline ends. CDR1 is SNHLY and CDR2 is FYNNEI in the germline V gene.

The V call is TRBV12-3 or TRBV12-4, the J call TRBJ1-2, with D maybe TRBD1 (6 bases). V lost 6 bases, J lost 13 bases, and 15 bases lay in between. The length of the CDR3 is 11 residues. The CDR3 nucleotides read TGTGCCAGCAGATACCGACAGGCGGGCACCTTC. It codes for CASRYRQAGTF.

This clone has ten or more counts. The chain combines TRBV27 with TRBJ1-5, with D perhaps TRBD1 (5 bases). Trimming removed 5 bases from V and 4 bases from J, with 12 bases in between. The CDR3 spans 14 residues. CDR1 and CDR2 from the germline V gene are MNHEY and SMNVEV (reference sequence). Here the CDR3 reads CASSTRPGNQPQHF. The CDR3 nucleotides read TGTGCCAGCAGTACAAGACCAGGGAATCAGCCCCAGCATTTT.